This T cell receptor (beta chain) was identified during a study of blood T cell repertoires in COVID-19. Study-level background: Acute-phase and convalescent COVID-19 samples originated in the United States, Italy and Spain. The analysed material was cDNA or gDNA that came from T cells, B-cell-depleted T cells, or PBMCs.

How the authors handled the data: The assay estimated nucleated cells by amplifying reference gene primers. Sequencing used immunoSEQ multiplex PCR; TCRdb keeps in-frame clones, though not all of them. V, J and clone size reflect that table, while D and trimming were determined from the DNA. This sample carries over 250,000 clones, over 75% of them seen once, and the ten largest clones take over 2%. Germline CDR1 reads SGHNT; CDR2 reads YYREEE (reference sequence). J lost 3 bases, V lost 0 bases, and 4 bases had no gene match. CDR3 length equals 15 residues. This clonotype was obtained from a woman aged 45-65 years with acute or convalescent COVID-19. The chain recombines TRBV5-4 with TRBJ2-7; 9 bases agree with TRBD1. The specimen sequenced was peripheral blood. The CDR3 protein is CASSLVETGGYEQYF. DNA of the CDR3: TGTGCCAGCAGCTTGGTGGAGACAGGGGGCTACGAGCAGTACTTC.